These T cell receptor beta chains were read from a single sample in a study of T cells in Graves' hyperthyroidism and ophthalmopathy. One entry per CDR3 protein, called by TCRdb with MiXCR from the multiplex PCR reads. The data show 700,000 or so distinct CDR3 sequences, more than 14% seen once. The specimen was blood. Receptors originate from a woman aged 50 to 60 with Graves' ophthalmopathy. CDR3s include the opening cysteine and the closing phenylalanine or tryptophan. D genes are given only for firm matches. The size field is filled for only some rows; it gives once, few, many or a size class.

d_call: TRBD1; j_call: TRBJ2-7; clone_size: many; v_call: TRBV6-2/TRBV6-3; cdr3_aa: CASSYGTGGVGASSYEQYF; cdr3_nt: TGTGCCAGCAGCTACGGGACAGGGGGCGTCGGGGCCAGCTCCTACGAGCAGTACTTC
d_call: TRBD1; j_call: TRBJ2-2; clone_size: NA; v_call: TRBV10-3; cdr3_aa: CAILQGAATWELFF; cdr3_nt: TGTGCCATTCTACAGGGGGCGGCAACCTGGGAGCTGTTTTTT
d_call: TRBD2; j_call: TRBJ2-2; clone_size: NA; v_call: TRBV7-2; cdr3_aa: CASRTRGLAGSTGELFF; cdr3_nt: TGTGCCAGCAGGACTAGAGGACTAGCGGGTTCCACCGGGGAGCTGTTTTTT
d_call: NA; j_call: TRBJ2-5; clone_size: many; v_call: TRBV18; cdr3_aa: CASSPGRETQYF; cdr3_nt: TGTGCCAGCTCACCGGGAAGAGAGACCCAGTACTTC
d_call: NA; j_call: TRBJ2-1; clone_size: NA; v_call: TRBV3-1; cdr3_aa: CASQFEGSDEQFF; cdr3_nt: TGTGCCAGCCAGTTTGAGGGTTCGGATGAGCAGTTCTTC
d_call: TRBD2; j_call: TRBJ2-1; clone_size: few; v_call: TRBV6-1; cdr3_aa: CATEAGGNYNEQFF; cdr3_nt: TGTGCCACCGAAGCGGGAGGGAACTACAATGAGCAGTTCTTC
d_call: TRBD2; j_call: TRBJ2-2; clone_size: NA; v_call: TRBV19; cdr3_aa: CASSPTLLAGGETGELFF; cdr3_nt: TGTGCCAGTAGTCCGACTTTACTAGCGGGAGGGGAGACCGGGGAGCTGTTTTTT
d_call: NA; j_call: TRBJ2-1; clone_size: few; v_call: TRBV20-1; cdr3_aa: CSARDQAGFYNEQLF; cdr3_nt: TGCAGTGCTAGAGATCAGGCAGGGTTCTACAATGAGCAGCTCTTC
d_call: NA; j_call: TRBJ2-7; clone_size: few; v_call: TRBV20-1; cdr3_aa: CSAWGRIRDEQYF; cdr3_nt: TGCAGTGCTTGGGGACGTATTCGGGACGAGCAGTACTTC
d_call: NA; j_call: TRBJ2-7; clone_size: many; v_call: TRBV20-1; cdr3_aa: CSARPRVEGSYEQYF; cdr3_nt: TGCAGTGCTCGCCCTAGGGTGGAGGGTTCGTACGAGCAGTACTTC
d_call: NA; j_call: TRBJ2-7; clone_size: few; v_call: TRBV29-1; cdr3_aa: CSVEERGGNGRGEQYF; cdr3_nt: TGCAGCGTTGAAGAACGAGGAGGGAATGGTCGGGGTGAGCAGTACTTC
d_call: NA; j_call: TRBJ2-1; clone_size: many; v_call: TRBV7-3; cdr3_aa: CASSYESSYNEQFF; cdr3_nt: TGTGCCAGCAGCTACGAGAGCTCCTACAATGAGCAGTTCTTC
d_call: NA; j_call: TRBJ2-7; clone_size: many; v_call: TRBV20-1; cdr3_aa: CSASSGGIHEQYF; cdr3_nt: TGCAGTGCTAGTTCTGGAGGAATTCACGAGCAGTACTTC
d_call: TRBD2; j_call: TRBJ2-2; clone_size: many; v_call: TRBV2; cdr3_aa: CASSERSGSLVGELFF; cdr3_nt: TGTGCCAGCAGTGAACGGAGCGGGAGTTTGGTCGGGGAGCTGTTTTTT
d_call: TRBD2; j_call: TRBJ2-7; clone_size: NA; v_call: TRBV3-1; cdr3_aa: CARERTLAGNVYEQYF; cdr3_nt: TGTGCCAGAGAACGGACTCTAGCGGGAAACGTGTACGAGCAGTACTTC
d_call: TRBD1; j_call: TRBJ1-1; clone_size: NA; v_call: TRBV28; cdr3_aa: CASSSYTGDTEAFF; cdr3_nt: TGTGCCAGCAGTAGCTACACAGGGGACACTGAAGCTTTCTTT
d_call: NA; j_call: TRBJ2-2; clone_size: many; v_call: TRBV18; cdr3_aa: CASSPLAANTGELFF; cdr3_nt: TGTGCCAGCTCACCACTAGCGGCCAACACCGGGGAGCTGTTTTTT
d_call: TRBD2; j_call: TRBJ2-7; clone_size: many; v_call: TRBV9; cdr3_aa: CASSVDPAGDYEQYF; cdr3_nt: TGTGCCAGCAGCGTAGATCCAGCGGGAGATTACGAGCAGTACTTC
d_call: NA; j_call: TRBJ2-3; clone_size: few; v_call: TRBV5-6; cdr3_aa: CASSLVIRDRKTDTQYF; cdr3_nt: TGTGCCAGCAGCTTGGTGATCCGGGACCGAAAGACAGATACGCAGTATTTT
d_call: NA; j_call: TRBJ2-3; clone_size: many; v_call: TRBV12-3/TRBV12-4; cdr3_aa: CASSPGATQYF; cdr3_nt: TGTGCCAGCAGCCCAGGGGCTACGCAGTATTTT
d_call: TRBD2; j_call: TRBJ2-1; clone_size: NA; v_call: TRBV18; cdr3_aa: CASSPPGLAGGSSYNEQFF; cdr3_nt: TGTGCCAGCTCACCGCCGGGACTAGCGGGAGGGAGCTCCTACAATGAGCAGTTCTTC
d_call: NA; j_call: TRBJ2-7; clone_size: many; v_call: TRBV7-2; cdr3_aa: CASSLGNQYEQYF; cdr3_nt: TGTGCCAGCAGCTTAGGGAACCAATACGAGCAGTACTTC
d_call: NA; j_call: TRBJ2-6; clone_size: NA; v_call: TRBV7-7; cdr3_aa: CASSPLIGNSGANVLTF; cdr3_nt: TGTGCTAGCAGCCCGTTAATCGGGAACTCTGGGGCCAACGTCCTGACTTTC
d_call: NA; j_call: TRBJ2-4; clone_size: many; v_call: TRBV28; cdr3_aa: CASNLEGAKNIQYF; cdr3_nt: TGTGCCAGCAATCTAGAGGGGGCCAAAAACATTCAGTACTTC
d_call: NA; j_call: TRBJ2-5; clone_size: many; v_call: TRBV2; cdr3_aa: CASKGNFAETQYF; cdr3_nt: TGTGCCAGCAAGGGGAACTTCGCAGAGACCCAGTACTTC
d_call: TRBD2; j_call: TRBJ2-7; clone_size: NA; v_call: TRBV4-2; cdr3_aa: CASSQERGSSYEQYF; cdr3_nt: TGTGCCAGCAGCCAAGAGCGGGGGAGCTCCTACGAGCAGTACTTC
d_call: NA; j_call: TRBJ1-1; clone_size: NA; v_call: TRBV9; cdr3_aa: CASSVDSGMNTEAFF; cdr3_nt: TGTGCCAGCAGCGTAGATTCAGGAATGAACACTGAAGCTTTCTTT
d_call: TRBD2; j_call: TRBJ2-1; clone_size: NA; v_call: TRBV5-1; cdr3_aa: CASRPLAGTYNEQFF; cdr3_nt: TGCGCCAGCAGGCCCCTAGCGGGAACCTACAATGAGCAGTTCTTC
d_call: TRBD1; j_call: TRBJ1-1; clone_size: NA; v_call: TRBV6-1; cdr3_aa: CASRLGTGPMNTEAFF; cdr3_nt: TGTGCCAGCAGACTCGGGACAGGTCCTATGAACACTGAAGCTTTCTTT
d_call: NA; j_call: TRBJ2-7; clone_size: many; v_call: TRBV15; cdr3_aa: CATSRDGTSSYEQYF; cdr3_nt: TGTGCCACCAGCAGAGATGGGACCAGCTCCTACGAGCAGTACTTC
d_call: NA; j_call: TRBJ2-3; clone_size: NA; v_call: TRBV28; cdr3_aa: CASHPSLWRGSTDTQYF; cdr3_nt: TGTGCCAGCCACCCCAGTCTCTGGCGGGGCTCCACAGATACGCAGTATTTT
d_call: TRBD2; j_call: TRBJ2-1; clone_size: many; v_call: TRBV28; cdr3_aa: CASSLFGGRNNEQFF; cdr3_nt: TGTGCCAGCAGTTTATTTGGCGGGAGGAACAATGAGCAGTTCTTC
d_call: NA; j_call: TRBJ2-7; clone_size: many; v_call: TRBV12-3/TRBV12-4; cdr3_aa: CASSFKRGAEQYF; cdr3_nt: TGTGCCAGCAGTTTTAAGAGGGGGGCCGAGCAGTACTTC
d_call: NA; j_call: TRBJ2-1; clone_size: many; v_call: TRBV12-3/TRBV12-4; cdr3_aa: CASSHLGRVHEQFF; cdr3_nt: TGTGCCAGCAGCCATCTCGGAAGGGTACATGAGCAGTTCTTC
d_call: NA; j_call: TRBJ1-6; clone_size: few; v_call: TRBV5-8; cdr3_aa: CASSFQGPVNSPLHF; cdr3_nt: TGTGCCAGCAGCTTTCAGGGGCCCGTTAATTCACCCCTCCACTTT
d_call: TRBD2; j_call: TRBJ2-2; clone_size: many; v_call: TRBV4-3; cdr3_aa: CASSPGLAGGPGGELFF; cdr3_nt: TGCGCCAGCAGCCCGGGACTAGCGGGAGGGCCAGGCGGGGAGCTGTTTTTT
d_call: NA; j_call: TRBJ1-5; clone_size: few; v_call: TRBV7-9; cdr3_aa: CASSLTGTQPQHF; cdr3_nt: TGTGCCAGCAGCTTAACAGGGACTCAGCCCCAGCATTTT
d_call: TRBD1; j_call: TRBJ2-2; clone_size: many; v_call: TRBV7-2; cdr3_aa: CASSLVVAGQGVTGELFF; cdr3_nt: TGTGCCAGCAGCTTAGTAGTTGCGGGACAGGGAGTAACCGGGGAGCTGTTTTTT
d_call: NA; j_call: TRBJ2-7; clone_size: NA; v_call: TRBV5-5; cdr3_aa: CASRQGYGTEQYF; cdr3_nt: TGTGCCAGCAGGCAGGGATACGGGACAGAGCAGTACTTC
d_call: NA; j_call: TRBJ2-2; clone_size: many; v_call: TRBV20-1; cdr3_aa: CSKSGQDHGELFF; cdr3_nt: TGCAGTAAAAGCGGGCAGGATCACGGGGAGCTGTTTTTT
d_call: NA; j_call: TRBJ2-2; clone_size: few; v_call: TRBV24-1; cdr3_aa: CATSGDQGAGELFF; cdr3_nt: TGTGCCACCAGTGGAGACCAAGGGGCCGGGGAGCTGTTTTTT
d_call: NA; j_call: TRBJ2-6; clone_size: NA; v_call: TRBV2; cdr3_aa: CASRNGAGANVLTF; cdr3_nt: TGTGCCAGCAGAAACGGAGCGGGGGCCAACGTCCTGACTTTC
d_call: NA; j_call: TRBJ2-7; clone_size: many; v_call: TRBV29-1; cdr3_aa: CSVSTGTNSYEQYF; cdr3_nt: TGCAGCGTTTCGACTGGTACAAACTCCTACGAGCAGTACTTC
d_call: NA; j_call: TRBJ1-4; clone_size: few; v_call: TRBV28; cdr3_aa: CASSQRDEKLFF; cdr3_nt: TGTGCCAGCAGTCAGAGAGACGAAAAACTGTTTTTT
d_call: TRBD1; j_call: TRBJ1-3; clone_size: NA; v_call: TRBV7-8; cdr3_aa: CASSLWRGTDLGNTIYF; cdr3_nt: TGTGCCAGCAGCTTGTGGCGCGGGACAGACCTTGGAAACACCATATATTTT
d_call: NA; j_call: TRBJ1-1; clone_size: many; v_call: TRBV27; cdr3_aa: CASSFGPPSGEAFF; cdr3_nt: TGTGCCAGCAGTTTCGGGCCCCCGAGCGGTGAAGCTTTCTTT
d_call: TRBD1; j_call: TRBJ1-4; clone_size: NA; v_call: TRBV6-5; cdr3_aa: CASSYPGTGATNEKLFF; cdr3_nt: TGTGCCAGCAGTTACCCCGGGACAGGGGCAACTAATGAAAAACTGTTTTTT
d_call: TRBD2; j_call: TRBJ2-1; clone_size: many; v_call: TRBV27; cdr3_aa: CASSEEAGGHYNEQFF; cdr3_nt: TGTGCCAGCAGCGAAGAAGCGGGAGGCCACTACAATGAGCAGTTCTTC
d_call: NA; j_call: TRBJ2-5; clone_size: many; v_call: TRBV12-3/TRBV12-4; cdr3_aa: CASSLNLWETQYF; cdr3_nt: TGTGCCAGCAGTTTAAATTTGTGGGAGACCCAGTACTTC
d_call: TRBD2; j_call: TRBJ2-1; clone_size: NA; v_call: TRBV27; cdr3_aa: CASSKQGLAGGSDEQFF; cdr3_nt: TGTGCCAGCAGTAAACAGGGACTAGCGGGAGGTAGCGATGAGCAGTTCTTC
d_call: TRBD2; j_call: TRBJ2-1; clone_size: few; v_call: TRBV6-5; cdr3_aa: CASSYGVSGSINEQFF; cdr3_nt: TGTGCCAGCAGTTACGGGGTTAGCGGGAGCATTAATGAGCAGTTCTTC
d_call: TRBD1; j_call: TRBJ2-5; clone_size: few; v_call: TRBV6-1; cdr3_aa: CASSETRGRETQYF; cdr3_nt: TGTGCCAGCAGTGAGACGAGGGGGCGGGAGACCCAGTACTTC